Following are 11 T cell receptor beta chains from one sample sequenced in a study of cytomegalovirus exposure and HLA in healthy donors. The PCR ran on 60 Vbeta and 13 Jbeta primers. Assay used: immunoSEQ multiplex PCR; TCRdb lists only in-frame clones, some missing. The specimen's table records tens of thousands of clones. The sequencing input was PBMCs. These receptors were taken from a woman between 50 and 59 years old in good health and CMV-seropositive.

This chain links TRBV19 with TRBJ1-4; TRBD1 matches 7 bases. V trimming: 3 bases; J trimming: 10 bases; junction bases outside the gene matches: 11. CDR3 length equals 15 residues. Germline CDR1 is LNHDA and CDR2 is SQIVND (reference sequence). DNA of the CDR3: TGTGCCAGTAGTATGGGGTTCGGGACAGACGTAAAACTGTTTTTT. It yields the protein CASSMGFGTDVKLFF.

The V gene is TRBV18, the J gene TRBJ2-7; D might be TRBD1 (7 bases). Looked up from germline, CDR1 is KGHSH and CDR2 is LQKENI. This CDR3 is built from 15 residues. V lost 6 bases and J lost 2, with 17 bases in between. The CDR3 protein is CASSLNRGTAYEQYF. CDR3 in DNA: TGTGCCAGCTCCCTGAACCGGGGGACAGCCTACGAGCAGTACTTC. Full variable domain (rest looked up from reference TRBV18 and TRBJ2-7): NAGVMQNPRHLVRRRGQEARLRCSPMKGHSHVYWYRQLPEEGLKFMVYLQKENIIDESGMPKERFSAEFPKEGPSILRIQQVVRGDSAAYFCASSLNRGTAYEQYFGPGTRLTVT.

The chain employs TRBV2 and TRBJ1-1, with D perhaps matching TRBD1 (5 bases). From germline, CDR1 is SNHLY and CDR2 FYNNEI. CDR3 length equals 13 residues. V gave up 6 bases and J gave up 1 base, with 9 bases separating them. This CDR3 reads CASRGQWNTEAFF. CDR3 in DNA: TGTGCCAGCAGGGGGCAATGGAACACTGAAGCTTTCTTT.

The rearrangement joins TRBV4-1 to TRBJ1-2; D gene uncertain. This CDR3 region has 15 residues. With 0 bases removed from V and 4 bases from J, the gap between germline ends came to 12 bases. From germline, CDR1 is MGHRA and CDR2 YSYEKL. The CDR3 nucleotides read TGCGCCAGCAGCCAAGATGAGGCCCAACCCTATGGCTACACCTTC. Translation gives CASSQDEAQPYGYTF.

The chain recombines TRBV15 with TRBJ1-2, with D perhaps matching TRBD1 (6 bases). V dropped 0 bases and J dropped 4 bases, with 18 bases sitting between them. The CDR3 covers 17 residues. The germline V gene has CDR1 LNHNV and CDR2 YYDKDF (reference sequence). CDR3 residues: CATSRDQIRTDIYGYTF. In DNA, the CDR3 is TGTGCCACCAGCAGAGATCAGATTCGGACAGACATCTATGGCTACACCTTC.

The genes are TRBV30 and TRBJ2-7, with 9 bases that match TRBD2. With V trimmed by 4 bases and J by 3 bases, 10 bases remained unmatched. Germline V gives CDR1 GTSNPN, CDR2 SVGIG (reference sequence). This CDR3 has 15 amino acids. The CDR3 region is CAWKPSGATIYEQYF. The CDR3 DNA sequence: TGTGCCTGGAAACCTAGCGGGGCTACCATCTACGAGCAGTACTTC.

The chain has TRBV11-2 and TRBJ2-1; D is ambiguous. Germline CDR1 SGHAT, CDR2 FQNNGV. The V end lost 4 bases, the J end lost 3 bases, and 7 bases lay between the germline ends. This CDR3 spans 13 amino acids. The CDR3 here is CASSSASYNEQFF. CDR3 DNA sequence: TGTGCCAGCAGCTCGGCTAGCTACAATGAGCAGTTCTTC. The full variable domain, completed using reference TRBV11-2 and TRBJ2-1, is EAGVAQSPRYKIIEKRQSVAFWCNPISGHATLYWYQQILGQGPKLLIQFQNNGVVDDSQLPKDRFSAERLKGVDSTLKIQPAKLEDSAVYLCASSSASYNEQFFGPGTRLTVL.

The chain has TRBV6-1 and TRBJ2-5; maybe TRBD1 (6 bases). This CDR3 contains 13 residues. Per germline, CDR1 MNHNS and CDR2 SASEGT. Deletions cut 8 bases from V and 10 bases from J, with 20 bases between. The CDR3: CASGADGPGVQYF. The CDR3 DNA follows: TGTGCCAGCGGGGCAGACGGCCCAGGGGTCCAGTACTTC.

The V gene is TRBV12-1, the J gene TRBJ2-1; the table gives TRBD2 as D, unverified against the DNA. TRBV12-1 is designated a pseudogene. The CDR3 is 17 residues long. The CDR3 sequence: CASSGTRGHLSYNEQFF. The CDR3 DNA reads as TGTGCCAGCAGCGGGACTAGGGGGCACCTCTCCTACAATGAGCAGTTCTTC.

This sequence joins TRBV29-1 and TRBJ2-1, with 9 bases that match TRBD1. There are 14 residues in the CDR3. Germline lookup yields CDR1 SQVTM and CDR2 ANQGSEA. V lost 7 bases and J lost 3; bases outside the gene matches: 7. DNA of the CDR3: TGCAGCGCCAAACAGGGGGCTGTCTACAATGAGCAGTTCTTC. Translated: CSAKQGAVYNEQFF.

The chain joins TRBV28 to TRBJ2-5; the D gene is possibly TRBD2 (5 bases). The CDR3 has 14 residues. Germline V gives CDR1 MDHEN, CDR2 SYDVKM. Trimming left V 6 bases short and J 0 bases short, with 11 bases between. As DNA, the CDR3 is TGTGCCAGCAGGTCCGGCGGGCACCAAGAGACCCAGTACTTC. It codes for CASRSGGHQETQYF. The full variable domain, completed using reference TRBV28 and TRBJ2-5, is DVKVTQSSRYLVKRTGEKVFLECVQDMDHENMFWYRQDPGLGLRLIYFSYDVKMKEKGDIPEGYSVSREKKERFSLILESASTNQTSMYLCASRSGGHQETQYFGPGTRLLVL.